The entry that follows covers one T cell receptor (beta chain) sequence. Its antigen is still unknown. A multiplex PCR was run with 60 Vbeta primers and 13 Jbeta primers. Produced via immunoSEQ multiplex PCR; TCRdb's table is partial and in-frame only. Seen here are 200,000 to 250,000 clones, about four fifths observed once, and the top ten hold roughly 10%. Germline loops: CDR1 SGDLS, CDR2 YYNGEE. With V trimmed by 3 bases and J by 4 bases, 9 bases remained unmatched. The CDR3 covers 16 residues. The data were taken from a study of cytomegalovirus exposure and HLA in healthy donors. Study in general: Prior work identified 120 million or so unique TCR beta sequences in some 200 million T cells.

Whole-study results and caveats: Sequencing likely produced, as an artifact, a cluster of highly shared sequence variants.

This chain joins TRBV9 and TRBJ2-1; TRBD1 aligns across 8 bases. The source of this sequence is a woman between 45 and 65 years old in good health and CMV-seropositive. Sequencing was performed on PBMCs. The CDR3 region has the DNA TGTGCCAGCAGCGCCGGACAGGGTAACATATACAATGAGCAGTTCTTC. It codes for CASSAGQGNIYNEQFF. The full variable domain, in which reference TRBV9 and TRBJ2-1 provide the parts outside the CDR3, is DSGVTQTPKHLITATGQRVTLRCSPRSGDLSVYWYQQSLDQGLQFLIQYYNGEERAKGNILERFSAQQFPDLHSELNLSSLELGDSALYFCASSAGQGNIYNEQFFGPGTRLTVL.